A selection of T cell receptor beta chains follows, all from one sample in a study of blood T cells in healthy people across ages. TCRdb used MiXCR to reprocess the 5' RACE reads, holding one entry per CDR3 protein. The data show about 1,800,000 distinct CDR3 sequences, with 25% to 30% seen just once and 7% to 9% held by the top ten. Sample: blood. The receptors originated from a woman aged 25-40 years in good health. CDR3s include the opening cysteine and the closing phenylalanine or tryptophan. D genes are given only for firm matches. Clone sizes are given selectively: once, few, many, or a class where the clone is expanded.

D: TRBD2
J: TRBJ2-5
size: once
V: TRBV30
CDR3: CAWSVEGLAVQETQYF
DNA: TGTGCCTGGAGTGTAGAGGGACTAGCGGTCCAAGAGACCCAGTACTTC

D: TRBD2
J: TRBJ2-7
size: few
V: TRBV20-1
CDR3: CSARAPKREGREQYF
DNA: TGCAGTGCTAGAGCCCCAAAGCGGGAGGGCCGCGAGCAGTACTTC

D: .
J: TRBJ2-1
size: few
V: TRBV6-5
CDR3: CASTSNRPNNEQFF
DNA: TGTGCCAGCACCTCAAACAGACCAAACAATGAGCAGTTCTTC

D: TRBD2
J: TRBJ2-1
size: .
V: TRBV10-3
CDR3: CAIGGGEQFF
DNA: TGTGCCATCGGGGGAGGGGAACAGTTCTTC

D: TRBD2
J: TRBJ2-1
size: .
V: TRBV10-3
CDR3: CAISGTSDPEQFF
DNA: TGTGCCATCAGCGGGACTAGCGACCCTGAGCAGTTCTTC

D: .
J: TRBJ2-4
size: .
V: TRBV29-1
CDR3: CSVASVGGYTFGSGTKNIQYF
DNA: .

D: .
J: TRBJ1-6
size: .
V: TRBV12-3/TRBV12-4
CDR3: CASGRQVPPSPLHF
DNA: TGTGCCAGCGGCCGACAGGTCCCGCCTTCACCCCTCCACTTT

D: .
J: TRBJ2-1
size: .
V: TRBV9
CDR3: CASSDPGTPDGNEQFF
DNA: TGTGCCAGCAGCGACCCCGGGACGCCAGATGGTAATGAGCAGTTCTTC

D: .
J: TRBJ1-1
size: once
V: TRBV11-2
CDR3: CASSPRWGRAEAFF
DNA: TGTGCCAGCAGCCCCCGGTGGGGACGGGCTGAAGCTTTCTTT

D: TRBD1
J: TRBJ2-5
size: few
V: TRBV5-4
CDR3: CAGSGGQGIQETQYF
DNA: TGTGCCGGCAGCGGGGGACAGGGGATCCAAGAGACCCAGTACTTC

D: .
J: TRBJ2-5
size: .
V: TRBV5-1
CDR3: CASSLIWGQETQYF
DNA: TGCGCCAGCAGCTTGATCTGGGGCCAAGAGACCCAGTACTTC

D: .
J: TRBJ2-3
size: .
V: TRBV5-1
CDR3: CASGAQGDTQYF
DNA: TGCGCCAGCGGCGCCCAGGGGGATACGCAGTATTTT

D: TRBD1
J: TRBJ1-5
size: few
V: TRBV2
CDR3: CASSTRDRDYQPQHF
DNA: TGTGCCAGCAGTACCAGGGACAGGGACTATCAGCCCCAGCATTTT

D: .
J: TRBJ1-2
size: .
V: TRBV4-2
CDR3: CASSQDKTGTYGYTF
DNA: TGTGCCAGCAGCCAAGATAAGACCGGGACATATGGCTACACCTTC

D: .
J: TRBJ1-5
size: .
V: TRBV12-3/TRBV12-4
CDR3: CASSFGGSPGGQPQHF
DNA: TGTGCCAGCAGTTTCGGGGGGTCCCCCGGGGGACAGCCCCAGCATTTT

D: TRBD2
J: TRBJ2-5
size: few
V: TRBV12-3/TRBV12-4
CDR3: CASSPTSGVDREQYF
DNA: TGTGCCAGCAGTCCTACTAGCGGGGTAGATCGTGAGCAGTACTTC

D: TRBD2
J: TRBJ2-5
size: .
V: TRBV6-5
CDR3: CASSYAGVTQETQYF
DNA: TGTGCCAGCAGTTATGCGGGGGTAACCCAAGAGACCCAGTACTTC

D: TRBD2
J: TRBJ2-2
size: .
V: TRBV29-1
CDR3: CSAASRGDTGELFF
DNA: TGCAGCGCTGCAAGCCGGGGGGACACCGGGGAGCTGTTTTTT

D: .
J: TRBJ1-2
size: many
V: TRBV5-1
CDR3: CASQATPDPNYGYTF
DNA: TGCGCCAGCCAAGCGACCCCCGACCCAAACTATGGCTACACCTTC

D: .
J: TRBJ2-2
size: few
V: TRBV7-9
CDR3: CASSAGELFF
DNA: TGTGCCAGCAGCGCCGGGGAGCTGTTTTTT

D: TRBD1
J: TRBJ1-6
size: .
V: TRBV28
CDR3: CASRVARTGINSPLHF
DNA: TGTGCCAGCAGAGTTGCGAGGACAGGGATTAATTCACCCCTCCACTTT

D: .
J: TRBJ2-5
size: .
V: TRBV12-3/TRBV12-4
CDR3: CASSLAGTYGQYF
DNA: TGTGCCAGCAGTTTAGCGGGGACCTACGGGCAGTACTTC

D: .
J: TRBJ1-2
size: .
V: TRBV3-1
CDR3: CASSQSLVHTF
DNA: TGTGCCAGCAGCCAATCACTCGTCCACACCTTC

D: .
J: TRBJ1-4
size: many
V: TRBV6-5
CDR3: CASSYSGARNEKLFF
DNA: TGTGCCAGCAGTTACTCAGGGGCACGTAATGAAAAACTGTTTTTT

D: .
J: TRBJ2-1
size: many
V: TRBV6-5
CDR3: CASSSRDSTNEQFF
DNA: TGTGCCAGCAGTTCCCGGGACTCTACTAATGAGCAGTTCTTC

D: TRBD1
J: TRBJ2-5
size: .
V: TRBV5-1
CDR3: CASAEQGRETQYF
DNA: TGCGCCAGTGCAGAACAGGGGAGAGAGACCCAGTACTTC

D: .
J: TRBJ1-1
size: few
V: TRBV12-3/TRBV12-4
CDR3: CASSSPREVSTEAFF
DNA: TGTGCCAGCAGTTCTCCCAGGGAAGTAAGCACTGAAGCTTTCTTT

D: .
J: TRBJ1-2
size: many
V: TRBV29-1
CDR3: CSVEDGTDYGYTF
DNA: TGCAGCGTTGAAGATGGGACGGACTATGGCTACACCTTC

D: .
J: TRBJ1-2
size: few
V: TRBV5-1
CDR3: CASTGTSPANYGYTF
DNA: TGCGCCAGCACTGGAACTTCCCCCGCTAACTATGGCTACACCTTC